This T cell receptor (beta chain) was found in a study of T-cell reconstitution after alpha-beta-depleted transplantation in children. Germline V gene lookup returns CDR1 MDHEN and CDR2 SYDVKM. Between the trimmed V and J ends, which lost 4 bases and 2 bases, there was a span of 22 bases. This CDR3 spans 18 amino acids. Unique molecular identifiers featured in how the TCRbeta library was prepared. TCRdb analysed the PCR reads with MiXCR anew, one entry per CDR3 protein. The sample has hundreds of thousands of distinct CDR3 sequences; approximately 15% are singletons. The receptor's source is a human donor who donated a stem cell graft to a child with acute myeloid leukemia. The chain is built from TRBV28 and TRBJ2-3, with D perhaps matching TRBD1 (5 bases). The specimen was PBMCs from the stem cell graft donor, collected from the stem cell graft. In DNA, the CDR3 is TGTGCCAGCAGTTCTCCCATGGCCGGGCAGGGCCTCACAGATACGCAGTATTTT. Amino acids: CASSSPMAGQGLTDTQYF.